Listed here are 11 T cell receptor beta chains from one sample, sequenced in a study of blood T cell repertoires in COVID-19. Here immunoSEQ multiplex PCR was the method, and the copy in TCRdb shows in-frame clones only, minus some. This sample has roughly 150,000 clones, with 80% to 85% found just once. The material sequenced was peripheral blood. The receptors come from a human donor in a cohort sampled during active COVID-19.

This clone was observed a few times. This sequence joins TRBV27 and TRBJ2-1, with 7 nucleotides matching TRBD1. With V trimmed by 6 bases and J by 7 bases, 12 bases remained unmatched. This CDR3 has 15 amino acids. CDR1 MNHEY and CDR2 SMNVEV come from the germline V gene (reference sequence). For the CDR3, the DNA is TGTGCCAGCAGCCAAACAGGGGCGAGGAGTAATGAGCAGTTCTTC. It translates to CASSQTGARSNEQFF.

This chain uses TRBV6-5 with TRBJ2-3, with 8 bases aligning to TRBD2. The germline V gene has CDR1 MNHEY and CDR2 SVGAGI. The CDR3 consists of 15 residues. The ends lost 8 bases at V and 3 bases at J; junction bases unmatched: 10. This CDR3 reads CASLEAGVRTDTQYF. The CDR3 DNA is TGTGCCAGCTTAGAAGCGGGGGTAAGGACAGATACGCAGTATTTT.

The genes are TRBV7-2 and TRBJ2-1; perhaps TRBD2 as D (6 bases). CDR1 SGHTA and CDR2 FQGNSA come from the germline V gene. V was trimmed by 5 bases and J by 2 bases, leaving 13 bases between them. The CDR3 consists of 15 residues. As DNA, the CDR3 is TGTGCCAGCAGCCCGTCGGGAGCGGCCTACAATGAGCAGTTCTTC. Amino acid sequence: CASSPSGAAYNEQFF.

The chain carries TRBV9 and TRBJ2-2, with D unclear. CDR1 is SGDLS and CDR2 is YYNGEE in the germline V gene. This CDR3 spans 16 amino acids. V lost 2 bases and J lost 6, with 17 bases in between. CDR3: CASSVVSTRLSGELFF. In DNA, the CDR3 is TGTGCCAGCAGCGTGGTTTCGACCAGGTTATCCGGGGAGCTGTTTTTT.

The rearrangement links TRBV19 to TRBJ1-4; possible D gene TRBD1, 6 bases. Deletions cut 6 bases from V and 3 bases from J, with 8 bases between. This CDR3 region has 13 residues. The germline V gene has CDR1 LNHDA and CDR2 SQIVND (reference sequence). The CDR3: CASRGQPNEKLFF. The CDR3 DNA reads TGTGCCAGTAGAGGACAGCCTAATGAAAAACTGTTTTTT.

This clone was seen once. This rearrangement joins TRBV5-6 to TRBJ1-4; D unresolved. Trimming took 3 bases from V and 8 from J, leaving 14 bases between them. The CDR3 is 14 residues long. Germline lookup yields CDR1 SGHDT and CDR2 YYEEEE. In nucleotides, the CDR3 is TGTGCCAGCAGCTCGGGAGGGTTCAGGGAAAAACTGTTTTTT. Its protein is CASSSGGFREKLFF.

The rearrangement joins TRBV27 to TRBJ1-1; 10 nucleotides align to TRBD1. V shed 5 bases and J 2 bases; nucleotides not matched to a gene: 5. Per the germline V gene, CDR1 is MNHEY and CDR2 is SMNVEV (reference sequence). The CDR3 spans 15 residues. CDR3 sequence (DNA): TGTGCCAGCAGTGCGTGGGACAGGGGCAACACTGAAGCTTTCTTT. It yields the protein CASSAWDRGNTEAFF.

This clone was seen a few times. The V gene is TRBV6-1, the J gene TRBJ1-1; D is perhaps TRBD1 (5 bases). CDR3 length: 17 residues. The V gene lost 4 bases and the J gene lost 0 bases, with 18 bases spanning the gap. Germline V gene sequence: CDR1 MNHNS, CDR2 SASEGT. This chain's CDR3 is CASSVWARDWMNTEAFF. The CDR3 DNA reads as TGTGCCAGCAGTGTTTGGGCACGGGACTGGATGAACACTGAAGCTTTCTTT.

This clone has only one observation. The chain joins TRBV5-1 to TRBJ1-3; 7 bases are a match to TRBD1. CDR3 length: 15 residues. V lost 0 bases and J lost 1; bases outside the gene matches: 1. Germline V lookup: CDR1 SGHRS, CDR2 YFSETQ. The CDR3 DNA is TGCGCCAGCAGCTTGGCAGGGGGGTCTGGAAACACCATATATTTT. Amino acids: CASSLAGGSGNTIYF.

V is TRBV25-1 and J is TRBJ1-1; 7 bases line up with TRBD1. In germline, CDR1 is MGHDK, CDR2 SYGVNS. Trimming at V came to 4 bases and at J to 4 bases, leaving 3 bases not matched to a gene. This CDR3 is built from 13 residues. CDR3 in amino acids: CASSGQGFTEAFF. The DNA of the CDR3 is TGTGCCAGCAGTGGACAGGGTTTCACTGAAGCTTTCTTT.

V gene TRBV19 combines with J gene TRBJ2-3, with a weak D call TRBD1 (5 bases). V dropped 5 bases and J dropped 6 bases, with 24 bases sitting between them. This CDR3 contains 17 residues. Germline CDR1 is LNHDA and CDR2 is SQIVND (reference sequence). The DNA for the CDR3 is TGTGCCAGTAGTCCTCCCGTCCCGACAAGGGGCGCTGATACGCAGTATTTT. It codes for CASSPPVPTRGADTQYF.